The next 31 T cell receptor beta chains were all read from a single sample in a study of monozygotic twins with inflammatory bowel disease. TCRdb re-called the 5' RACE reads and shows each CDR3 protein once, DNA omitted. The table gives hundreds of thousands of distinct CDR3 sequences; the top ten clones make up 5.6% of it. Sequenced material: blood. These receptors all come from a human donor with ulcerative colitis or Crohn's disease, or a healthy co-twin of an affected twin (not recorded which).

The genes are TRBV12-3 or TRBV12-4 and TRBJ1-2. The CDR3 length is 13 residues. CDR3 residues: CASSLSLTYGYTF.

The chain carries TRBV5-1 and TRBJ1-1; TCRdb calls TRBD1, which cannot be checked without DNA. Germline values: CDR1 SGHRS, CDR2 YFSETQ. The CDR3 length is 14 residues. This CDR3 is CASSRTGVNTEAFF.

The chain joins TRBV12-3 or TRBV12-4 to TRBJ2-7; the TCRdb call, TRBD2, lacks DNA for checking. The CDR3 consists of 15 residues. The CDR3 loop is CASSSNPVPPYEQYF.

The CDR3 protein is CASSYRGTDYGYTF. This chain joins TRBV5-1 and TRBJ1-2; the D call from TCRdb, TRBD1, cannot be confirmed without DNA. Germline V lookup: CDR1 SGHRS, CDR2 YFSETQ. The CDR3 sequence is 14 residues long.

The chain joins TRBV27 to TRBJ2-7; TCRdb returns TRBD2, unconfirmable since there is no DNA. CDR3 size: 15 residues. Germline lookup yields CDR1 MNHEY and CDR2 SMNVEV (reference sequence). This chain's CDR3 is CASRRDALPGYEQYF.

The gene calls are TRBV20-1 and TRBJ1-6; TCRdb gives TRBD1 as the D gene, but with no DNA this cannot be confirmed. The CDR3 is 16 residues long. Germline CDR1 reads DFQATT; CDR2 reads SNEGSKA (reference sequence). This CDR3 reads CSARQGTASYNSPLHF.

The chain combines TRBV6-5 with TRBJ1-1. Germline lookup yields CDR1 MNHEY and CDR2 SVGAGI. CDR3 length: 13 residues. This CDR3 is CASAGLMNTEAFF.

The rearrangement joins TRBV4-1 to TRBJ2-1; TCRdb's D call, TRBD1, is unchecked because there is no DNA. Germline V CDR1 and CDR2: MGHRA, YSYEKL. The CDR3 is made up of 18 amino acids. The CDR3 sequence is CASSQGSPAGGSYNEQFF.

The chain recombines TRBV19 with TRBJ2-3; with no DNA, the TCRdb D assignment of TRBD1 cannot be verified. This CDR3 comprises 17 residues. Germline CDR1 reads LNHDA; CDR2 reads SQIVND (reference sequence). The CDR3 loop is CASSPTPGSIITDTQYF.

The rearrangement uses TRBV4-3 and TRBJ2-7; TCRdb returns TRBD2, unconfirmable since there is no DNA. The CDR3 length is 15 residues. Germline values: CDR1 LGHNA, CDR2 YSLEER. The CDR3 reads CASSQDWRVTYEQYF.

This chain connects TRBV18 to TRBJ2-3; there is no DNA to check the TCRdb D call of TRBD1. The germline gives CDR1 KGHSH, CDR2 LQKENI. This CDR3 is 17 amino acids long. CDR3 loop: CASSPSALWGVIDTQYF.

The chain combines TRBV5-1 with TRBJ2-3; TCRdb designates TRBD2, a call that cannot be tested without DNA. The CDR3 spans 15 residues. From germline, CDR1 is SGHRS and CDR2 YFSETQ. CDR3 region: CASSSSAGIADTQYF.

V and J are TRBV28 and TRBJ2-7. Germline V gene data show CDR1 as MDHEN and CDR2 as SYDVKM. CDR3 length: 13 amino acids. CDR3 loop: CASSLSKTNEQYF.

The chain recombines TRBV7-2 with TRBJ1-4; TCRdb lists TRBD1, though no DNA is available to test this call. CDR1 and CDR2 (germline): SGHTA, FQGNSA. The CDR3 spans 15 residues. This CDR3 is CASSVGHAQGEKLFF. Full variable domain (outside the CDR3, taken from reference TRBV7-2 and TRBJ1-4): GAGVSQSPSNKVTEKGKDVELRCDPISGHTALYWYRQSLGQGLEFLIYFQGNSAPDKSGLPSDRFSAERTGGSVSTLTIQRTQQEDSAVYLCASSVGHAQGEKLFFGSGTQLSVL.

V gene TRBV19 combines with J gene TRBJ2-7. The V gene's germline CDR1 is LNHDA and CDR2 SQIVND (reference sequence). The CDR3 is 14 residues long. The CDR3 sequence is CASSRLTSPYEQYF. The variable domain in full, with the rest retrieved from reference TRBV19 and TRBJ2-7, is DGGITQSPKYLFRKEGQNVTLSCEQNLNHDAMYWYRQDPGQGLRLIYYSQIVNDFQKGDIAEGYSVSREKKESFPLTVTSAQKNPTAFYLCASSRLTSPYEQYFGPGTRLTVT.

The chain carries TRBV7-9 and TRBJ2-1; TCRdb lists TRBD1, though no DNA is available to test this call. Germline CDR1 and CDR2: SEHNR and FQNEAQ (reference sequence). The CDR3 has 17 amino acids. This CDR3 reads CASSLAPPSSGYNEQFF.

The J gene is TRBJ2-7, the V gene TRBV6-2 or TRBV6-3; with no DNA, the TCRdb D assignment of TRBD2 cannot be verified. The CDR3 is made up of 20 amino acids. CDR1 and CDR2 from the germline V gene are MNHEY and SVGEGT. The CDR3: CASSRPSRTSGRVFSYEQYF.

The J gene is TRBJ1-4, the V gene TRBV11-1; the D call from TCRdb, TRBD1, cannot be confirmed without DNA. The CDR3 spans 21 residues. The germline CDR1 and CDR2 sequences are SGHAT and FQDESV (reference sequence). This CDR3 is CASSSFFVAGTRTATNEKLFF.

The chain carries TRBV12-3 or TRBV12-4 and TRBJ2-4; TCRdb calls TRBD1, which cannot be checked without DNA. CDR3 length equals 12 residues. CDR3 region: CASSSEVGEPAF.

V gene TRBV9 combines with J gene TRBJ2-1. The CDR3 loop spans 15 amino acids. Germline-derived CDR1 and CDR2 are SGDLS and YYNGEE. The CDR3 loop reads CASSVEALSYNEQFF.

V is TRBV20-1 and J is TRBJ2-2; the TCRdb call, TRBD1, lacks DNA for checking. This CDR3 spans 14 amino acids. In germline, CDR1 is DFQATT, CDR2 SNEGSKA (reference sequence). CDR3 region: CSASRGGNTGELFF.

The rearrangement joins TRBV6-5 to TRBJ1-1; there is no DNA to check the TCRdb D call of TRBD1. The germline gives CDR1 MNHEY, CDR2 SVGAGI. The CDR3 contains 15 residues. The CDR3 protein is CASSSSGQGRTEAFF.

This chain links TRBV5-6 with TRBJ2-3; TCRdb selects TRBD2, and the lack of DNA leaves this call unchecked. This CDR3 contains 14 residues. Per germline, CDR1 SGHDT and CDR2 YYEEEE. The CDR3 region is CASSPDYTADTQYF.

V usage is TRBV3-1 and J usage is TRBJ2-7; TCRdb calls TRBD2, which cannot be checked without DNA. Germline assignment: CDR1 LGHDT and CDR2 YNNKEL (reference sequence). The CDR3 sequence is 14 residues long. The CDR3 loop reads CASSPVAGTYEQYF.

The V call is TRBV3-1, the J call TRBJ2-2. This CDR3 spans 16 amino acids. Germline V gives CDR1 LGHDT, CDR2 YNNKEL (reference sequence). CDR3 amino acids: CASSQYRPYGAGELFF.

The chain has TRBV2 and TRBJ2-7. This CDR3 has 12 residues. The germline CDR1 and CDR2 sequences are SNHLY and FYNNEI. The CDR3 region is CASIGETYEQYF.

The chain employs TRBV20-1 and TRBJ2-2; TCRdb names TRBD2, which stays unverified in the absence of DNA. The germline CDR1 and CDR2 sequences are DFQATT and SNEGSKA (reference sequence). The CDR3 loop spans 14 amino acids. The CDR3 loop is CSARTGTHTGELFF.

CDR3 amino acids: CATERTQQSADTQYF. This rearrangement joins TRBV28 to TRBJ2-3; TCRdb calls TRBD1, which cannot be checked without DNA. In germline, CDR1 is MDHEN, CDR2 SYDVKM. This CDR3 is 15 amino acids long. Together with reference TRBV28 and TRBJ2-3, the CDR3 gives the full variable domain: DVKVTQSSRYLVKRTGEKVFLECVQDMDHENMFWYRQDPGLGLRLIYFSYDVKMKEKGDIPEGYSVSREKKERFSLILESASTNQTSMYLCATERTQQSADTQYFGPGTRLTVL.

The gene calls are TRBV12-3 or TRBV12-4 and TRBJ2-7. This CDR3 contains 13 residues. CDR3 sequence: CASSLTELSKEYF.

The chain couples TRBV29-1 to TRBJ2-1; TCRdb designates TRBD2, a call that cannot be tested without DNA. There are 14 residues in the CDR3. Germline-derived CDR1 and CDR2 are SQVTM and ANQGSEA. The CDR3 is CSVDKASARGEQFF.

The V gene is TRBV4-1, the J gene TRBJ2-1. Germline V lookup: CDR1 MGHRA, CDR2 YSYEKL. This CDR3 has 13 amino acids. The CDR3 is CASSQDTLYEQFF.